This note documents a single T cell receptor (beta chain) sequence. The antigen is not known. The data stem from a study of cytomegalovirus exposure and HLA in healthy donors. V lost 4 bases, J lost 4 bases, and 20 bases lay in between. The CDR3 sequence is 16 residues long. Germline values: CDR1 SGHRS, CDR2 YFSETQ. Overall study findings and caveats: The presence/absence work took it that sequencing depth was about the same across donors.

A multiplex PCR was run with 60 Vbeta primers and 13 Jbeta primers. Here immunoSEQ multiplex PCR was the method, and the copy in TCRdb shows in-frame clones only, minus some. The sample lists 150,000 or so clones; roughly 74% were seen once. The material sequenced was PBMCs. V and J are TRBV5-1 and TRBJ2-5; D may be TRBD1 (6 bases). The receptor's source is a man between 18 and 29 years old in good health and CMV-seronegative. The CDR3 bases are TGCGCCAGCAGCGGGTCCTCACAGGGATTCGGAGAGACCCAGTACTTC. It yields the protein CASSGSSQGFGETQYF.